A selection of T cell receptor beta chains follows, all from one sample in a study of T cell responses to AZD1222 COVID-19 vaccine. Profiled with immunoSEQ multiplex PCR; TCRdb holds only in-frame clones, not every one. Among roughly 140,000 clones, more than 85% were seen once, and the ten largest hold approximately 12%. The sequencing here drew on peripheral blood, taken after recovery from COVID-19. Every receptor here comes from an adult who had recovered from COVID-19. CDR3s include the opening cysteine and the closing phenylalanine or tryptophan.

v_call: TRBV14
j_call: TRBJ2-1
cdr3_aa: CASSQEGVAGPYNEQFF

v_call: TRBV7-8
j_call: TRBJ2-7
cdr3_aa: CASSLDGTPVLPYEQYF

v_call: TRBV10-1
j_call: TRBJ1-3
cdr3_aa: CASSGLSGNTIYF

v_call: TRBV5-1
j_call: TRBJ1-2
cdr3_aa: CASSPNPNYYGYTF

v_call: TRBV9
j_call: TRBJ2-5
cdr3_aa: CASSSPGTGSQETQYF

v_call: TRBV13
j_call: TRBJ2-7
cdr3_aa: CASSATAGLASYEQYF

v_call: TRBV5-4
j_call: TRBJ2-7
cdr3_aa: CASSTGTGRYEQYF

v_call: TRBV6-5
j_call: TRBJ2-7
cdr3_aa: CASSYEPGGDYEQYF

v_call: TRBV19
j_call: TRBJ1-2
cdr3_aa: CASSIRSGGHHYGYTF

v_call: TRBV21-1
j_call: TRBJ2-1
cdr3_aa: CASSKDSRGRDEQFF

v_call: TRBV5-1
j_call: TRBJ1-2
cdr3_aa: CASSLGQGDGYTF

v_call: TRBV6-1
j_call: TRBJ1-5
cdr3_aa: CASSEAGWSGVGGNQPQHF

v_call: TRBV28
j_call: TRBJ2-3
cdr3_aa: CASSWTSGRASDTQYF